This T cell receptor beta chain was retrieved from a study of CD8 T cells in Susac syndrome. The RNA, 0.5 to 1 ug, was put through reverse transcription using random hexamers. TCRdb recomputed calls from the immunoSEQ multiplex PCR reads with MiXCR, one row per CDR3 protein. This table has more than 150,000 distinct CDR3 sequences, just over 90% appearing once. CDR1 and CDR2 (germline): GTSNPN, SVGIG (reference sequence). The V gene end was trimmed by 5 bases and the J gene end by 10 bases; junction bases not matched to a gene: 5. The CDR3 is 11 residues long. This TCR came from a human donor in good health. The sample taken for sequencing was CD4+ T cells from PBMCs. The chain recombines TRBV30 with TRBJ2-1, with 7 bases lining up with TRBD1. The CDR3 sequence: CAWDRAREQFF. In DNA form, the CDR3 reads TGTGCCTGGGACAGGGCGCGCGAGCAGTTCTTC.